This T cell receptor (beta chain) was identified in a study of T cell responses to AZD1222 COVID-19 vaccine (dated by TCRdb to about 2021). Concerning the study at large: A total of over 230 trial participants underwent TCR sequencing, of whom 200 to 220 had received two doses of AZD1222 and approximately 26 had received two doses of the MenACWY control vaccine. Enrollment into the trials was organized by age into subgroups of 18-55, 56-69 and 70-plus years, and those subgroups contained 148, 28 and 57 TCR-sequenced participants, respectively.

Details on this clone: The antigen it recognizes is unknown. Base qualities are not provided; no much larger clone lies one nucleotide away.

Overall study results and their limits: Participants were mostly white British, with more females than males. The authors suggested clonal diversity may have been underestimated. Conclusions about previously exposed vaccinees are limited, since just 5 or 6 AZD1222 recipients were seropositive for SARS-CoV-2 at baseline. Epitopes outside the regions mutated in the B.1.351 and B.1.1.7 variants were reportedly recognized by nearly half of the unique spike-specific TCRs. A significant rise in spike-specific TCR breadth and depth was observed after two AZD1222 doses relative to day 0 and relative to MenACWY recipients. Because no day 14 peak-response samples were available, repertoires were characterized only after the peak T cell response. The whole spike protein was spanned by vaccine-associated CD4 TCRs, and dominant responses were seen in regions 160-218 and 743-854. In the small 56-69-year group, the increase in depth fell short of significance, most likely because of low power.

The CDR3 regions of human TCRbeta chains were analyzed by immunosequencing. As for how the authors treated the data: Repertoire TCRs were checked for matches against a reference library of SARS-CoV-2-specific TCRs that had been generated using the MIRA antigen-specificity platform. Breadth was defined as the fraction of unique TCRs that were SARS-CoV-2-associated. Depth was defined as the fraction of total T cells that were SARS-CoV-2-associated. Using the MIRA data, each spike-specific TCR was assigned both to the spike region to which the TCR was reactive and to a CD4 or CD8 class. Log10-transformed breadth and depth values were compared by one-way ANOVA with Sidak's multiple comparisons tests. The source is immuneACCESS, and TCRdb retained only in-frame sequences with V and J called. Part of the clones is not carried over; for the studies checked, unresolved V genes explain less than half of this, and the remainder is unexplained. V and J calls and clone size are copied from that table; D and trimming were computed from the DNA. Present in this sample are over 130,000 clones, around 93% of which were seen just once. The ten biggest clones cover about 3.8% of the sample.

Sample time point, as interpreted from the label and publication: about 28 days (+/-7) after the second vaccine dose. AZD1222 recipients with second doses at about 4 weeks or about 12 weeks were pooled, because spike-specific TCR depth and breadth did not differ between schedules. Vaccinee samples came from UK trials COV001 and COV002, including a single-blind randomized controlled phase 2/3 trial of AZD1222 (ChAdOx1 nCoV-19) in healthy adults. Trial participant PBMC samples were collected at day 0 and day 28 after the second dose for TCRbeta chain sequencing. This clonotype was obtained from an adult who received the AZD1222 COVID-19 vaccine. Sequenced here: peripheral blood, sampled 28 days after the second AZD1222 dose.

The CDR3 has the sequence CASRGSKSEQYF. The DNA reads as follows: TGTGCCAGCAGGGGGAGTAAGTCCGAGCAGTACTTC. The rearrangement combines TRBV28 with TRBJ2-7, with TRBD2 as a weak D call on 5 bases. V gives up 6 bases and J gives up 6 bases, and the segment between their germline ends measures 12 bases. The germline V gene supplies CDR1 MDHEN and CDR2 SYDVKM. The CDR3 runs 12 amino acids, cysteine and phenylalanine included. The kept DNA is CDR3 alone, 36 bases in frame from the first base. The full variable domain, with segments outside the CDR3 supplied by the reference TRBV28 and TRBJ2-7 proteins, appears as DVKVTQSSRYLVKRTGEKVFLECVQDMDHENMFWYRQDPGLGLRLIYFSYDVKMKEKGDIPEGYSVSREKKERFSLILESASTNQTSMYLCASRGSKSEQYFGPGTRLTVT.